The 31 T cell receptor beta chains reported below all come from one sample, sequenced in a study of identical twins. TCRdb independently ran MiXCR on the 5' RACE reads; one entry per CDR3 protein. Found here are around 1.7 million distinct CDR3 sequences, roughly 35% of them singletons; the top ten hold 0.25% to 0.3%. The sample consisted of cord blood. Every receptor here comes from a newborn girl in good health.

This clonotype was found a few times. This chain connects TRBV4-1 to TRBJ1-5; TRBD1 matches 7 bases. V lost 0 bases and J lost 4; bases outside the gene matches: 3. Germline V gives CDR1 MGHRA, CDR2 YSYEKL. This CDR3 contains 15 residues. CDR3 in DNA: TGCGCCAGCAGCCAAGAGGGACAGTTTAATCAGCCCCAGCATTTT. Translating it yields CASSQEGQFNQPQHF.

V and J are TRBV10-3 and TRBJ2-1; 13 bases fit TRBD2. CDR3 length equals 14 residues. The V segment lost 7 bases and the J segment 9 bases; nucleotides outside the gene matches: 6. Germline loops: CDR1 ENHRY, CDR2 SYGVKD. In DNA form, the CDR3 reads TGTGCCATCACCGGACTAGCGGGGGTGAGTGAGCAGTTCTTC. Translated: CAITGLAGVSEQFF.

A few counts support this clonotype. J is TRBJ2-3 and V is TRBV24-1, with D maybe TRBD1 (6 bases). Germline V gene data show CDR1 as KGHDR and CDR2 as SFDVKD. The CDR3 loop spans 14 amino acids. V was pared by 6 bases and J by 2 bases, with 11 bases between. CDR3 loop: CATSQTGHTDTQYF. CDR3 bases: TGTGCCACCAGTCAAACAGGGCACACAGATACGCAGTATTTT.

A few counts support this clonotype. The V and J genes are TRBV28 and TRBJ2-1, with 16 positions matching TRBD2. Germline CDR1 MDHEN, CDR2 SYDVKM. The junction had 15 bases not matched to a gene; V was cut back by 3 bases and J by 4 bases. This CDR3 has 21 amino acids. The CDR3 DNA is TGTGCCAGCAGTTTTGTCCAGGGACTAGCGGGAGGGGAAAATTTTTACAATGAGCAGTTCTTC. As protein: CASSFVQGLAGGENFYNEQFF.

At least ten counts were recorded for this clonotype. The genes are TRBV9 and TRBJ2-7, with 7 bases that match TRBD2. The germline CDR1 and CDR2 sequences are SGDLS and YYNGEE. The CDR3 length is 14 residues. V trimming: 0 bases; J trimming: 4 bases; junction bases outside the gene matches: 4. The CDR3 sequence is CASSVVSGYYEQYF. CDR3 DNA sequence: TGTGCCAGCAGCGTAGTTAGCGGGTATTACGAGCAGTACTTC.

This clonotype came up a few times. CDR3 DNA: TGCGCCAGCAGCCAAGAGGCAGACCCCAACTATGGCTACACCTTC. It translates to CASSQEADPNYGYTF. The chain has TRBV4-1 and TRBJ1-2; the D is unclear. Germline V gives CDR1 MGHRA, CDR2 YSYEKL. The V and J ends lost 0 bases and 2 bases respectively, with 10 bases between them. There are 15 residues in the CDR3.

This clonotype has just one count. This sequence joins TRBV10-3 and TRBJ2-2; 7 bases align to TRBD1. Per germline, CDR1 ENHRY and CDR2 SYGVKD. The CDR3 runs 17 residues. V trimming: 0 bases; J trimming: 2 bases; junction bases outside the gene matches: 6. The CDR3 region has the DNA TGTGCCATCAGTGAGTCGTGGGACAGAGTTAACACCGGGGAGCTGTTTTTT. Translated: CAISESWDRVNTGELFF.

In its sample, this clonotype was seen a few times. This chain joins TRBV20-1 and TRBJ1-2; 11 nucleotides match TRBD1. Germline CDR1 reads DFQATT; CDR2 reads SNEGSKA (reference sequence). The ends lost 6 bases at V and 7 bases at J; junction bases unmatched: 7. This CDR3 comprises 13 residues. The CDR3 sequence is CSAGQGAFSGYTF. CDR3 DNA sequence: TGCAGTGCCGGACAGGGGGCTTTTAGTGGCTACACCTTC.

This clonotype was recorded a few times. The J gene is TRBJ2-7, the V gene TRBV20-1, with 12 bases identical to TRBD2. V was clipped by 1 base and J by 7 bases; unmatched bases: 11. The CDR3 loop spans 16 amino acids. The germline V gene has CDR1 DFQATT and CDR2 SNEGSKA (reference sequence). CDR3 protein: CSARVGTSGLAFEQYF. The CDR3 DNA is TGCAGTGCTAGAGTTGGGACTAGCGGGTTGGCTTTTGAGCAGTACTTC.

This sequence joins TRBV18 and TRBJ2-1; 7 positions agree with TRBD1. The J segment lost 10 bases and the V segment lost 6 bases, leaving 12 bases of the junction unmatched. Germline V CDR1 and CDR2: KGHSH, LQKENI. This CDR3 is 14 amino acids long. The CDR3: CASSPSTGLGEQFF. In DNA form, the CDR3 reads TGTGCCAGCTCCCCCTCGACAGGGCTGGGGGAGCAGTTCTTC.

CDR3 DNA sequence: TGTGCCAGCAGCGAAGACATGGGGTGGAAGCAGTTCTTC. Translating it yields CASSEDMGWKQFF. The chain carries TRBV9 and TRBJ2-1, with D hard to call. CDR1 is SGDLS, CDR2 YYNGEE, per germline. The CDR3 covers 13 residues. V lost 3 bases to trimming and J lost 11 bases, with 15 bases between them.

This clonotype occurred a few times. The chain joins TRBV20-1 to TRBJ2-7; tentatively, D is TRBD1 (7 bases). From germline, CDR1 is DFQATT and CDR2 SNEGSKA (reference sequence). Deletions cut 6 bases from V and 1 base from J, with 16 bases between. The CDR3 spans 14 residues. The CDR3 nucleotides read TGCAGTGCAGGAGGGGGACAGATTTCCTACGAGCAGTACTTC. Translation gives CSAGGGQISYEQYF.

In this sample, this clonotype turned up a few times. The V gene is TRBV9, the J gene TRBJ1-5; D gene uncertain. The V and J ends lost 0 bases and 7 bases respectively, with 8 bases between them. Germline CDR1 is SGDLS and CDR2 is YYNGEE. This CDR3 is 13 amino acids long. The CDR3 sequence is CASSVGPQQPQHF. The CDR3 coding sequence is TGTGCCAGCAGCGTAGGCCCCCAGCAGCCCCAGCATTTT.

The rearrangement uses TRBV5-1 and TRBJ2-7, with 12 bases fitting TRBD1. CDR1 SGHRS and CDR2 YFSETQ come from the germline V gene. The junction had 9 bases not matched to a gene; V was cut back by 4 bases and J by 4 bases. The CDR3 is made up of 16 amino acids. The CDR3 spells CASSADGTGGWYEQYF. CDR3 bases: TGCGCCAGCAGCGCCGACGGGACAGGGGGCTGGTACGAGCAGTACTTC.

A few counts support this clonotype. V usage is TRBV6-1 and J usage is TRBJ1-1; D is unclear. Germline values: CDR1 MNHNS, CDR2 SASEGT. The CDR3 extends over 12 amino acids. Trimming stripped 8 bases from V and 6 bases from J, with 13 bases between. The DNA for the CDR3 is TGTGCCAGCGCGGCTGTCCCGTCTGAAGCTTTCTTT. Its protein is CASAAVPSEAFF.

The CDR3 protein is CASSLFRGWQFF. The CDR3 nucleotides read TGTGCCAGCAGTTTATTTAGGGGGTGGCAGTTCTTC. The chain employs TRBV28 and TRBJ2-1; D perhaps matches TRBD1 (6 bases). The CDR3 is made up of 12 amino acids. Germline V lookup: CDR1 MDHEN, CDR2 SYDVKM. The ends were cut back, 1 base at V and 12 bases at J, with 10 bases in the middle.

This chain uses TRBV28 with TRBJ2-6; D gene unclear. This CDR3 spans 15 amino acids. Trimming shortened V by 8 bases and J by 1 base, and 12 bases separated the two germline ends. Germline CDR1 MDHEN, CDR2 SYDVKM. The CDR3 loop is CASGWSLSGANVLTF. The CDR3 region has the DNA TGTGCCAGCGGCTGGTCCCTTTCTGGGGCCAACGTCCTGACTTTC.

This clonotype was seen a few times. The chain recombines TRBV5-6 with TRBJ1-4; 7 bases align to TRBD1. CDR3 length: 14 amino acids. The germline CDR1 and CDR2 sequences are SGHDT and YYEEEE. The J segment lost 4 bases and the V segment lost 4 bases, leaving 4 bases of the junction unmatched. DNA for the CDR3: TGTGCCAGCAGCGTCCCAGGGGGTAATGAAAAACTGTTTTTT. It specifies CASSVPGGNEKLFF.

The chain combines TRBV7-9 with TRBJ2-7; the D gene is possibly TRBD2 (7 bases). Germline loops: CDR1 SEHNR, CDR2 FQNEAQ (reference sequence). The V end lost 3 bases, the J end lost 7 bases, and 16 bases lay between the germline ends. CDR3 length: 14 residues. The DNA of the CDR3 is TGTGCCAGCAGCTTCCCGGGGGGCGCAGGTGAGCAGTACTTC. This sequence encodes CASSFPGGAGEQYF. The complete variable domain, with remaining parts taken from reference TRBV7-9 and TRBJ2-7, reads DTGVSQNPRHKITKRGQNVTFRCDPISEHNRLYWYRQTLGQGPEFLTYFQNEAQLEKSRLLSDRFSAERPKGSFSTLEIQRTEQGDSAMYLCASSFPGGAGEQYFGPGTRLTVT.

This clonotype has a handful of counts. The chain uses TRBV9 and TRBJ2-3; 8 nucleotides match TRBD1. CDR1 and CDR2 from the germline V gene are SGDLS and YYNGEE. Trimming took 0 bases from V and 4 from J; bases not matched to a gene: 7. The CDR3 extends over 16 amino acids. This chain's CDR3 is CASSVVSTGVADTQYF. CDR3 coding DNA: TGTGCCAGCAGCGTAGTCTCGACAGGGGTCGCAGATACGCAGTATTTT. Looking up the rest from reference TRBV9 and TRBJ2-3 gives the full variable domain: DSGVTQTPKHLITATGQRVTLRCSPRSGDLSVYWYQQSLDQGLQFLIQYYNGEERAKGNILERFSAQQFPDLHSELNLSSLELGDSALYFCASSVVSTGVADTQYFGPGTRLTVL.

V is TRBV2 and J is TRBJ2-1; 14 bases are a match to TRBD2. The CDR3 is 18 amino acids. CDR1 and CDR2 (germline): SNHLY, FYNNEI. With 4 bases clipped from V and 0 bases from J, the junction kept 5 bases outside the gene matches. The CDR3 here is CASSGTSGGRSSYNEQFF. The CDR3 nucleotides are TGTGCCAGCAGTGGGACTAGCGGGGGGAGGAGCTCCTACAATGAGCAGTTCTTC.

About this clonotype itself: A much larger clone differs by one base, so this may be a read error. CDR3 protein: CSARDPANTEAFF. The CDR3 bases are TGCAGTGCTAGAGATCCGGCGAACACTGAAGCTTTCTTT. This rearrangement joins TRBV20-1 to TRBJ1-1, with no clear D. The CDR3 is 13 residues long. CDR1 is DFQATT and CDR2 is SNEGSKA in the germline V gene (reference sequence). V was shortened by 0 bases and J by 1 base, with 6 bases between the two germline ends.

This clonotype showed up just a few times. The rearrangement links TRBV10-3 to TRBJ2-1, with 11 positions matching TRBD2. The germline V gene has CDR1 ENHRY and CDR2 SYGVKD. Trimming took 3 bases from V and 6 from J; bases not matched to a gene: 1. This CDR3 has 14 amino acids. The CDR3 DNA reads TGTGCCATCAGTGAAACTAGCGGGGGCAATGAGCAGTTCTTC. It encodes CAISETSGGNEQFF.

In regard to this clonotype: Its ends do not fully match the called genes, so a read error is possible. The DNA for the CDR3 is TGCAGTGCTAGAGATCCAGGACGTAGCACAGATATGCAGTATTTT. This sequence encodes CSARDPGRSTDMQYF. V usage is TRBV20-1 and J usage is TRBJ2-3; unclear D gene. The CDR3 has 15 residues. Germline lookup yields CDR1 DFQATT and CDR2 SNEGSKA (reference sequence).

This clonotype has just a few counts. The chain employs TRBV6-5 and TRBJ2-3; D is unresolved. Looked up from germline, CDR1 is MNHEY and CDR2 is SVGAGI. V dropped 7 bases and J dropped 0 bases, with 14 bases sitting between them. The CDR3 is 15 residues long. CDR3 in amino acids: CASIDLAASTDTQYF. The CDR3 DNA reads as TGTGCCAGCATCGACCTGGCGGCTAGCACAGATACGCAGTATTTT.

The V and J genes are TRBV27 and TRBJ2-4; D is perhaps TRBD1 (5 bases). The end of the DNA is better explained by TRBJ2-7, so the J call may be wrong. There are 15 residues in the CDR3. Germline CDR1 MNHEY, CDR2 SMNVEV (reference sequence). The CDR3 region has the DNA TGTGCCAGCAGTTCTATAAGAACTCCAGGGTTCGAGCAGTACTTC. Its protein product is CASSSIRTPGFEQYF.

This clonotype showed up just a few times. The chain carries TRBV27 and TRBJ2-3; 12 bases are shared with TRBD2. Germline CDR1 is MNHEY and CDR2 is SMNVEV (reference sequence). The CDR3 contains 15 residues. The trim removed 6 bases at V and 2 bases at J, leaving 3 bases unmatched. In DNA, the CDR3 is TGTGCCAGCAGGACTAGCGGGAGCCCCACAGATACGCAGTATTTT. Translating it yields CASRTSGSPTDTQYF.

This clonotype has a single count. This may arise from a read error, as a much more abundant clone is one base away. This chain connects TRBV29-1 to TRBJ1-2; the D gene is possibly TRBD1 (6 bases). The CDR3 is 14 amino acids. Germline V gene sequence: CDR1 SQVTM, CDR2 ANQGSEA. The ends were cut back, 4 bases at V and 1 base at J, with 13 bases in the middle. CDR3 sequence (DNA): TGCAGCGTTGGTCGGGACATTCTTAACTATGGCTACACCTTC. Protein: CSVGRDILNYGYTF.

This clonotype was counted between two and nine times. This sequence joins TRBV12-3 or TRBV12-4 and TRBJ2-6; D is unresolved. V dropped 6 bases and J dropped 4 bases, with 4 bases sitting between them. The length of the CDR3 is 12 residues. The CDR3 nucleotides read TGTGCCAGCAGGAACGGGGCCAACGTCCTGACTTTC. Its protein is CASRNGANVLTF.

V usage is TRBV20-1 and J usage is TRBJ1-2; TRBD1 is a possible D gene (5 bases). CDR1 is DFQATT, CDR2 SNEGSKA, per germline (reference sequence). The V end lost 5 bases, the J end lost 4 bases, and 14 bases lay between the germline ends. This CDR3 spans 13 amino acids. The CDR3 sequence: CSASLGGGYGYTF. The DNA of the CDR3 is TGCAGTGCTTCCCTCGGGGGTGGCTATGGCTACACCTTC.

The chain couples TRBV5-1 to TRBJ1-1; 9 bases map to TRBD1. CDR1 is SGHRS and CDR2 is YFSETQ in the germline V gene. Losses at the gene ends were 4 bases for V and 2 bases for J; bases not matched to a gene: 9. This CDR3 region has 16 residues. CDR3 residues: CASSTAYRGPNTEAFF. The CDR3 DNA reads TGCGCCAGCAGCACCGCCTACAGGGGGCCTAACACTGAAGCTTTCTTT.